This passage covers 10 T cell receptor beta chains from one sample sequenced in a study of beta chain features in type 1 diabetes. Reverse transcription of all isolated RNA meant that expressed TCRB transcripts were sequenced. Sequencing was performed with immunoSEQ multiplex PCR; in TCRdb, only in-frame clones are kept and a portion is missing. The sample lists more than 150,000 clones, approximately 10% seen once, with roughly 2% in the top ten. Specimen: central memory CD4+ T cells from blood. The origin of the receptors is a man younger than 30 in good health.

V is TRBV5-1 and J is TRBJ2-2; no clear D gene. Trimming left V 0 bases short and J 4 bases short, with 4 bases between. Germline V lookup: CDR1 SGHRS, CDR2 YFSETQ. The CDR3 is 13 amino acids. CDR3 bases: TGCGCCAGCAGCTTGGTTCCCACCGGGGAGCTGTTTTTT. This encodes CASSLVPTGELFF.

The rearrangement joins TRBV7-2 to TRBJ1-6; D gene uncertain. This CDR3 region has 16 residues. Germline V gives CDR1 SGHTA, CDR2 FQGNSA. Trimming cost V 5 bases and J 6 bases, with 17 bases left between them. The CDR3 sequence is CASSQDGNPTNSPLHF. DNA of the CDR3: TGTGCCAGCAGCCAAGATGGAAACCCAACTAATTCACCCCTCCACTTT.

In its sample, this clone was seen a few times. J is TRBJ2-7 and V is TRBV7-2; D remains unclear. CDR3 length: 13 residues. Trimming pared 4 bases from V and 5 bases from J, leaving 12 bases between. Germline CDR1 and CDR2: SGHTA and FQGNSA. Written as DNA, the CDR3 is TGTGCCAGCAGCTACACGGTCCGCCACGAGCAGTACTTC. Translation gives CASSYTVRHEQYF.

This clone occurred a few times. V and J are TRBV15 and TRBJ2-5, with 7 bases matching TRBD2. V lost 5 bases and J lost 7; bases outside the gene matches: 13. CDR3 length: 15 amino acids. The germline gives CDR1 LNHNV, CDR2 YYDKDF (reference sequence). Written as DNA, the CDR3 is TGTGCCACCAGCGCGACTAGCCCCTTCAAAGGGACCCAGTACTTC. Encoded protein: CATSATSPFKGTQYF. The whole variable domain, filled in from reference TRBV15 and TRBJ2-5, reads DAMVIQNPRYQVTQFGKPVTLSCSQTLNHNVMYWYQQKSSQAPKLLFHYYDKDFNNEADTPDNFQSRRPNTSFCFLDIRSPGLGDTAMYLCATSATSPFKGTQYFGPGTRLLVL.

The chain recombines TRBV6-4 with TRBJ1-5; 7 positions agree with TRBD1. Germline V gene lookup returns CDR1 MRHNA and CDR2 SNTAGT. V shed 6 bases, J shed 2 bases, and the junction held 1 base outside the gene matches. The CDR3 is 13 amino acids. The CDR3 protein is CASSTGGNQPQHF. The CDR3 bases are TGTGCCAGCAGCACAGGGGGCAATCAGCCCCAGCATTTT.

This clone has a handful of counts. V usage is TRBV14 and J usage is TRBJ1-6; no clear D gene. Germline loops: CDR1 SGHDN, CDR2 FVKESK. V was pared by 1 base and J by 1 base, with 5 bases between. CDR3 length equals 15 residues. The CDR3 nucleotides are TGTGCCAGCAGCCAAGCGGTGTCCTATAATTCACCCCTCCACTTT. This encodes CASSQAVSYNSPLHF.

This clone was picked up a small number of times. The CDR3 DNA reads TGTGCCAGCAGCCTCCACGGGACTCCCAATGAGCAGTTCTTC. Residues: CASSLHGTPNEQFF. This chain connects TRBV9 to TRBJ2-1; a possible D gene is TRBD2 (6 bases). V was shortened by 4 bases and J by 6 bases, with 14 bases between the two germline ends. The CDR3 spans 14 residues. Germline values: CDR1 SGDLS, CDR2 YYNGEE.

A few counts support this clone. This chain uses TRBV6-5 with TRBJ2-7; D remains ambiguous. The CDR3 has 12 amino acids. Germline CDR1 and CDR2: MNHEY and SVGAGI. V was shortened by 0 bases and J by 4 bases, with 4 bases between the two germline ends. DNA of the CDR3: TGTGCCAGCAGTTACTCCCTTTACGAGCAGTACTTC. Amino acids: CASSYSLYEQYF.

This sequence joins TRBV14 and TRBJ2-3; D may match TRBD1 or TRBD2 (5 bases each). The V and J ends lost 0 bases and 6 bases respectively, with 10 bases between them. From germline, CDR1 is SGHDN and CDR2 FVKESK. This CDR3 has 14 amino acids. DNA of the CDR3: TGTGCCAGCAGCCAAGACTTGTGGGGGGATACGCAGTATTTT. Protein: CASSQDLWGDTQYF. Variable domain in full (rest from reference TRBV14 and TRBJ2-3): EAGVTQFPSHSVIEKGQTVTLRCDPISGHDNLYWYRRVMGKEIKFLLHFVKESKQDESGMPNNRFLAERTGGTYSTLKVQPAELEDSGVYFCASSQDLWGDTQYFGPGTRLTVL.

This chain links TRBV5-8 with TRBJ1-1, with a possible D match to TRBD1 (6 bases). This CDR3 is built from 13 residues. Germline values: CDR1 SGHTS, CDR2 YDEGEE. Trimming left V 7 bases short and J 2 bases short, with 12 bases between. CDR3 DNA: TGTGCCAGCGGCAACAGGGATAACACTGAAGCTTTCTTT. Its protein is CASGNRDNTEAFF.